This T cell receptor beta chain was recovered during a study of PD-1 blockade in classical Hodgkin lymphoma. The V end lost 3 bases, the J end lost 8 bases, and 15 bases lay between the germline ends. This CDR3 has 14 amino acids. Germline CDR1 reads SEHNR; CDR2 reads FQNEAQ (reference sequence). Method: immunoSEQ multiplex PCR; TCRdb's copy keeps in-frame clones and lacks some. The sample lists 35,000 to 40,000 clones; around 88% were seen once. No patient escaped relapse after autologous stem cell transplantation, and brentuximab vedotin exposure varied. Study outcomes and limitations: The authors excluded patients who started nivolumab under 1 year after ASCT. Reported findings placed baseline TCR diversity lower in newly diagnosed patients (compared with healthy donors).

In the case of this clone: What it binds is unknown.

The V and J genes are TRBV7-9 and TRBJ2-3, with D possibly matching TRBD1 (6 bases). The receptor was derived from a human donor with classical Hodgkin lymphoma. Sequencing used peripheral blood mononuclear cells (PBMCs), obtained before the second cycle of nivolumab. CDR3 coding DNA: TGTGCCAGCAGCTTCCTGGACAGAAAGGTTACGCAGTATTTT. This encodes CASSFLDRKVTQYF.